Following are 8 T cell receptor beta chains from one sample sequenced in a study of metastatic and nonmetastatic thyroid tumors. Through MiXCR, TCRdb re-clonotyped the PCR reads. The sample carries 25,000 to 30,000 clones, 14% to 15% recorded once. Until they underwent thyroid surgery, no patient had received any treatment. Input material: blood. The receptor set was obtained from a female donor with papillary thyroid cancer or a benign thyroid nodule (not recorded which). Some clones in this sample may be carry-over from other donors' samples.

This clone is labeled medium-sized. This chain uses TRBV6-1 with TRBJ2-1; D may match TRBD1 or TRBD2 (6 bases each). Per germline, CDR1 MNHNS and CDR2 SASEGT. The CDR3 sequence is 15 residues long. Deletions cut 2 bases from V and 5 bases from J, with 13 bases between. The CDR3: CASSETHGGHNEQFF. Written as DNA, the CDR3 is TGTGCCAGCAGTGAAACCCATGGGGGGCACAATGAGCAGTTCTTC.

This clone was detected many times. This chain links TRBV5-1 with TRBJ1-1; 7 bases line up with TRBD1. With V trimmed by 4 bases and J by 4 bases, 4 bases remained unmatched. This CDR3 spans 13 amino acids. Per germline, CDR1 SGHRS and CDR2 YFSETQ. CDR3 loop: CASSKTGFTEAFF. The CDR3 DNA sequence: TGCGCCAGCAGCAAGACAGGGTTCACTGAAGCTTTCTTT. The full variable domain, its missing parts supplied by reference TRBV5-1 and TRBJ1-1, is KAGVTQTPRYLIKTRGQQVTLSCSPISGHRSVSWYQQTPGQGLQFLFEYFSETQRNKGNFPGRFSGRQFSNSRSEMNVSTLELGDSALYLCASSKTGFTEAFFGQGTRLTVV.

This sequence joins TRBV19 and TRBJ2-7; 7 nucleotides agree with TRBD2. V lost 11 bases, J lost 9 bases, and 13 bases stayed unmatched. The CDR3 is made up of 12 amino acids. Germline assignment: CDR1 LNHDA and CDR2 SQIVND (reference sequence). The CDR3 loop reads CACTLNGEGQYF. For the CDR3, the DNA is TGTGCCTGTACTCTGAACGGGGAGGGGCAGTACTTC.

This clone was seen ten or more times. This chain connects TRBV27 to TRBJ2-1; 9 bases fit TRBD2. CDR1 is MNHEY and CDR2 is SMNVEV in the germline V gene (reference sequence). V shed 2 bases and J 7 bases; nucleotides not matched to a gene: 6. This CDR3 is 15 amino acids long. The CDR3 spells CASSLMAGGPNEQFF. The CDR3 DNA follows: TGTGCCAGCAGTTTAATGGCGGGAGGGCCGAATGAGCAGTTCTTC.

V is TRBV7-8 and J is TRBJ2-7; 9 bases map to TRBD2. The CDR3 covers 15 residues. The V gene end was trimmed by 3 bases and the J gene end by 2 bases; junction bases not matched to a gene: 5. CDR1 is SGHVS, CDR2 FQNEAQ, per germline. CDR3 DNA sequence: TGTGCCAGCAGCTTCCAGGGCGGGAGGGCCTACGAGCAGTACTTC. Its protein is CASSFQGGRAYEQYF. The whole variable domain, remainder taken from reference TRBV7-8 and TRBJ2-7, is GAGVSQSPRYKVAKRGQDVALRCDPISGHVSLFWYQQALGQGPEFLTYFQNEAQLDKSGLPSDRFFAERPEGSVSTLKIQRTQQEDSAVYLCASSFQGGRAYEQYFGPGTRLTVT.

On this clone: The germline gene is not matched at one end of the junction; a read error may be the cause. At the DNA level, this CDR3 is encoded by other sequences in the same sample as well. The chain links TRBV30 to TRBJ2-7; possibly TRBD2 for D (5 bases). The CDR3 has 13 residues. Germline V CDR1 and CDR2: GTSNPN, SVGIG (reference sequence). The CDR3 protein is CAWSALGSGEQYF. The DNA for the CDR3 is TGTGCATGGAGCGCCCTGGGATCGGGAGAGCAGTACTTC.

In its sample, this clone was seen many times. For the CDR3, the DNA is TGTGCCAGCAGCAGGGATAAGCTTGGCTACACCTTC. Protein product: CASSRDKLGYTF. The gene calls are TRBV25-1 and TRBJ1-2, with D possibly matching TRBD1 (5 bases). The CDR3 has 12 amino acids. CDR1 is MGHDK and CDR2 is SYGVNS in the germline V gene. Trimming took 6 bases from V and 7 from J, leaving 12 bases between them.

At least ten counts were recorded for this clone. The chain's CDR3 is CASRPQGTSGRHEQYF. The DNA of the CDR3 is TGTGCCAGCAGGCCACAGGGAACTAGCGGGCGCCACGAGCAGTACTTC. V gene TRBV6-2 or TRBV6-3 combines with J gene TRBJ2-7, with 9 bases lining up with TRBD2. J was trimmed by 5 bases and V by 6 bases; bases with no gene match: 14. CDR3 length: 16 amino acids. Germline V lookup: CDR1 MNHEY, CDR2 SVGEGT.